A single sample is the source of the 10 T cell receptor beta chains below, sequenced in a study of identical twins. TCRdb re-derived calls from the 5' RACE reads in MiXCR, one entry per CDR3 protein. Of approximately 700,000 distinct CDR3 sequences in the sample, approximately 18% are singletons; the top ten hold over 10%. The same sample was also used in a study of T cells expressing NK-cell markers.

What was sequenced was PBMCs. These receptors were collected from a woman aged 18-29 years in good health.

The rearrangement joins TRBV5-1 to TRBJ2-1, with 7 nucleotides matching TRBD2. V dropped 3 bases and J dropped 10; count of bases not matched to a gene: 10. The CDR3 consists of 14 residues. Germline V CDR1 and CDR2: SGHRS, YFSETQ. This chain's CDR3 is CASSSDDSSGEQFF. As DNA, the CDR3 is TGCGCCAGCAGCTCCGACGACTCTAGCGGCGAGCAGTTCTTC.

This clonotype was counted between two and nine times. J is TRBJ2-7 and V is TRBV5-1, with 14 bases fitting TRBD2. The CDR3 spans 19 residues. In germline, CDR1 is SGHRS, CDR2 YFSETQ. V lost 0 bases to trimming and J lost 0 bases; unmatched junction nucleotides: 8. Here the CDR3 reads CASSLAWTSGGTHSYEQYF. As DNA, the CDR3 is TGCGCCAGCAGCTTGGCTTGGACTAGCGGGGGGACGCACTCCTACGAGCAGTACTTC.

The V gene is TRBV7-9, the J gene TRBJ2-1, with D uncertain. V shed 5 bases and J shed 1 base, with 12 bases lying between them. The CDR3 loop spans 15 amino acids. Germline CDR1 is SEHNR and CDR2 is FQNEAQ (reference sequence). The CDR3 DNA follows: TGTGCCAGCAGCCCCGAAGGGCTTTCCTACAATGAGCAGTTCTTC. This translates into CASSPEGLSYNEQFF.

The chain carries TRBV11-3 and TRBJ2-5; D remains unclear. This CDR3 contains 13 residues. Deletions cut 5 bases from V and 1 base from J, with 8 bases between. In germline, CDR1 is SGHNT, CDR2 YENEEA. CDR3: CASSPHPQETQYF. In DNA, the CDR3 is TGTGCCAGCAGCCCCCATCCCCAAGAGACCCAGTACTTC.

This chain links TRBV24-1 with TRBJ2-1; D gene unclear. V was shortened by 0 bases and J by 5 bases, with 4 bases between the two germline ends. This CDR3 is 13 amino acids long. CDR1 is KGHDR, CDR2 SFDVKD, per germline. As DNA, the CDR3 is TGTGCCACCAGTGATTTGTGGCACAATGAGCAGTTCTTC. Its protein product is CATSDLWHNEQFF.

This clonotype was recorded a few times. This chain joins TRBV24-1 and TRBJ2-1; 8 bases agree with TRBD1. The CDR3 loop spans 16 amino acids. With 4 bases clipped from V and 1 base from J, the junction kept 5 bases outside the gene matches. Germline CDR1 KGHDR, CDR2 SFDVKD. The CDR3 sequence: CATSDQGAGSYNEQFF. The CDR3 DNA follows: TGTGCCACCAGTGACCAGGGGGCTGGATCCTACAATGAGCAGTTCTTC.

The rearrangement uses TRBV3-1 and TRBJ2-1; D is ambiguous. CDR3 length: 15 amino acids. V lost 1 base, J lost 3 bases, and 10 bases lay in between. Germline CDR1 and CDR2: LGHDT and YNNKEL (reference sequence). CDR3 sequence: CASSQGRQNYNEQFF. CDR3 nucleotides: TGTGCCAGCAGCCAAGGGCGCCAAAACTACAATGAGCAGTTCTTC.

The DNA of the CDR3 is TGTGCCAGCAGCTTAGCTGGGTGGGACGGGGAGCAGTTCTTC. This translates into CASSLAGWDGEQFF. The chain carries TRBV7-8 and TRBJ2-1; D may be TRBD1 or TRBD2 (5 bases each). The CDR3 sequence is 14 residues long. V lost 0 bases, J lost 10 bases, and 13 bases lay in between. In germline, CDR1 is SGHVS, CDR2 FQNEAQ.

This clonotype was observed a handful of times. DNA of the CDR3: TGCGCCAGCAGCCCAGGGGATAATAATTCACCCCTCCACTTT. Encoded protein: CASSPGDNNSPLHF. The rearrangement links TRBV5-1 to TRBJ1-6; D is possibly TRBD1 (6 bases). Germline loops: CDR1 SGHRS, CDR2 YFSETQ. This CDR3 is 14 amino acids long. Trimming removed 4 bases at V and 5 bases at J, with 10 bases between.

This clonotype was seen at least ten times. V is TRBV25-1 and J is TRBJ1-1; no clear D. Per germline, CDR1 MGHDK and CDR2 SYGVNS. The V end was cut by 0 bases, the J end by 4 bases, with 6 bases between. The CDR3 spans 13 residues. CDR3 residues: CASSEYLGTEAFF. The CDR3, as DNA: TGTGCCAGCAGTGAATATCTGGGCACTGAAGCTTTCTTT.